The rows below give T cell receptor beta chains drawn from one sample of a study of beta chain features in type 1 diabetes. The repertoire was sequenced with immunoSEQ multiplex PCR; TCRdb's copy has only in-frame clones and lacks some. The sample lists more than 300,000 clones; under 8.5% were seen once. The sample comprised central memory CD4+ T cells from blood. The receptor source for this set is a woman younger than 35 in good health. The CDR3 runs from the conserved cysteine through the conserved F or W. Only some rows state a clone size, as once, few, many or a class for expanded clones.

j_call v_call clone_size cdr3_aa
TRBJ1-1 TRBV6-4 . CASSAKNTEAFF
TRBJ2-1 TRBV9 . CASSVQLAGGPNSYNEQFF
TRBJ1-2 TRBV5-8 few CASSLTGGYNYGYTF
TRBJ1-2 TRBV4-3 . CASSQDGGDGYTF
TRBJ2-7 TRBV7-9 few CASSLTDRGHYEQYF
TRBJ2-7 TRBV5-6 many CASSFKSGPFPEQYF
TRBJ2-1 TRBV4-2 few CASSQGTSVGNEQFF
TRBJ1-5 TRBV2 few CASSEWDLSNQPQHF
TRBJ1-2 TRBV5-4 . CASSYRVDYGYTF
TRBJ2-1 TRBV11-3 few CASSSSRYDNEQFF
TRBJ2-1 TRBV2 few CASTLAGGYNEQFF
TRBJ2-1 TRBV5-6 few CASSVSGSNNEQFF
TRBJ2-1 TRBV6-1 . CASLGYNEQFF
TRBJ1-4 TRBV15 few CATSREDRNEKLFF
TRBJ2-7 TRBV28 . CASSPGQGPYEQYF
TRBJ2-5 TRBV6-5 few CASSSRVFVKETQYF
TRBJ2-3 TRBV15 few CATSREQGLSTDTQYF
TRBJ2-7 TRBV2 many CASSDLSSGSYEQYF
TRBJ2-4 TRBV13 many CASSTNSGWSIQYF
TRBJ2-1 TRBV7-9 . CASSTVRLWNEQFF
TRBJ1-5 TRBV2 . CASSAGGRDQPQHF
TRBJ2-5 TRBV28 few CASRSWGNGETQYF
TRBJ2-5 TRBV5-8 . CASSQMTSGRSRETQYF
TRBJ2-1 TRBV7-9 . CASSPEDNEQFF
TRBJ2-3 TRBV5-1 few CASSLANRADTQYF
TRBJ2-3 TRBV7-8 few CASSFFGEGSTDTQYF
TRBJ2-1 TRBV11-2 many CASSPWTSSYNEQFF
TRBJ2-7 TRBV18 few CASSLDRGYEQYF
TRBJ2-3 TRBV7-2 . CASSFYSDTQYF
TRBJ1-1 TRBV14 few CASSRQENTEAFF
TRBJ2-7 TRBV28 . CASSPAGQLENEQYF
TRBJ2-3 TRBV6-5 few CASSYNGLRTDTQYF
TRBJ2-7 TRBV9 . CASSVGQVGEQYF
TRBJ2-3 TRBV6-1 . CASSEAPRGQTQYF
TRBJ2-3 TRBV7-2 few CASSLVLAGGGDTQYF
TRBJ2-1 TRBV7-8 many CASSFSLREQFF
TRBJ2-1 TRBV5-4 . CASSVTSGIGEQFF
TRBJ2-2 TRBV7-9 few CASSLGGATGELFF
TRBJ2-1 TRBV7-8 . CASSLYPRDEQFF
TRBJ2-5 TRBV28 . CASPPSRSGSWETQYF
TRBJ2-1 TRBV11-2 few CASSLGRAYNEQFF
TRBJ2-7 TRBV5-1 few CASSWQGGYEQYF
TRBJ1-5 TRBV18 few CASSPSRGHLNQPQHF
TRBJ2-1 TRBV7-3 many CASSPGGLANNEQFF
TRBJ2-5 TRBV4-2 few CASSQGSGPLGPETQYF
TRBJ2-1 TRBV7-8 once CASSLVPRLFSIEQFF
TRBJ2-3 TRBV27 few CASSLLAVTTDTQYF
TRBJ2-5 TRBV5-6 few CASSLSTGVQETQYF
TRBJ2-5 TRBV5-1 . CASSFDQETQYF
TRBJ2-6 TRBV11-2 . CASSGGLRPAANVLTF
TRBJ2-7 TRBV28 few CASSRLSGYPYEQYF
TRBJ2-5 TRBV7-2 . CASSFAGEETQYF
TRBJ2-1 TRBV5-1 few CASSLEAGGLPEQFF
TRBJ2-7 TRBV2 . CASQGTLSYEQYF
TRBJ2-1 TRBV27 . CASRKGTVTYNEQFF
TRBJ2-1 TRBV7-2 . CASSLDYSANEQFF